Listed below are T cell receptor beta chains from one sample, sequenced in a study of shared clonotypes between healthy human individuals. Sequenced by immunoSEQ multiplex PCR; TCRdb stores in-frame clones only, minus some. This sample has about 600,000 clones; around 78% occur once, and the top ten carry 12%. Material: PBMCs. The receptors shown here come from a woman between 35 and 50 years old in good health. Some clones in this sample may be carry-over from other donors' samples. Each CDR3 is given with its conserved first and last residue. D genes are given only for firm matches. Size is omitted from some rows. Given values are once, few, many or a class for expanded clones.

D gene	clone size	V gene	J gene	CDR3 DNA	CDR3 protein
TRBD1	many	TRBV5-1	TRBJ1-1	TGCGCCAGCAGCTCGGACAGGGGGAACACTGAAGCTTTCTTT	CASSSDRGNTEAFF
TRBD1	NA	TRBV19	TRBJ2-7	TGTGCCAGTAGTGGGACAGGTGACCTGTACGAGCAGTACTTC	CASSGTGDLYEQYF
NA	many	TRBV7-2	TRBJ1-1	TGTGCCAGCAGCTTTATTGGCACTGAAGCTTTCTTT	CASSFIGTEAFF
TRBD2	NA	TRBV11-2	TRBJ2-7	TGTGCCAGCAGCTCAAAGCGGGAAGGGTGGGACGAGCAGTACTTC	CASSSKREGWDEQYF
NA	NA	TRBV7-9	TRBJ1-4	TGTGCCAGCAGCTTAGAATCCCAGGGATTTGAAAAACTGTTTTTT	CASSLESQGFEKLFF
NA	NA	TRBV28	TRBJ2-2	TGTGCCAGCAGGGATCGGGAGCTAACCGGGGAGCTGTTTTTT	CASRDRELTGELFF
TRBD1	NA	TRBV6-6	TRBJ1-1	TGTGCCAGCAAAGGGACAACAGGGGCATCTGAAGCTTTCTTT	CASKGTTGASEAFF
NA	NA	TRBV6-4	TRBJ1-1	TGTGCCAGCAAGAACGACGGAGATTTTGAAGCTTCCTTC	CASKNDGDFEASF
TRBD1	NA	TRBV19	TRBJ1-2	TGTGCCAGTAATGACAGGGGAATTGGCTACACCTTC	CASNDRGIGYTF
NA	NA	TRBV5-1	TRBJ2-7	TGCGCCAGCAGCTTGGGACAGAACTACGAGCAGTACTTC	CASSLGQNYEQYF
NA	NA	TRBV5-6	TRBJ1-2	TGTGCCAGCAGCCTGCCCGGAAGGGTGGGTGGCTACACCTTC	CASSLPGRVGGYTF
TRBD2	NA	TRBV15	TRBJ2-7	TGTGCCACCAGCAGAGGACTAGCGGGATCCTACGAGCAGTACTTC	CATSRGLAGSYEQYF
NA	NA	TRBV9	TRBJ1-1	TGTGCCAGCAGCGTAGGTTGGGCAAACACTGAAGCTTTCTTT	CASSVGWANTEAFF
NA	few	TRBV4-2	TRBJ2-7	TGTGCCAGCAGCCAAGTGGGGGTGACGCGCTCCTACGAGCAGTACTTC	CASSQVGVTRSYEQYF
TRBD1	few	TRBV19	TRBJ2-7	TGTGCCAGTAGCCTCCTGCCGGGACAGGGAAGCTCCTACGAGCAGTACTTC	CASSLLPGQGSSYEQYF
NA	NA	TRBV5-6	TRBJ1-1	TGTGCCAGCAGCCAATTGATGGCCAACCGGGGCAGCACTGAAGCTTTCTTT	CASSQLMANRGSTEAFF
NA	NA	TRBV27	TRBJ1-2	TGTGCCAGCAGTTTATTGGCACGGGTAACCTCTAACTATGGCTACACCTTC	CASSLLARVTSNYGYTF